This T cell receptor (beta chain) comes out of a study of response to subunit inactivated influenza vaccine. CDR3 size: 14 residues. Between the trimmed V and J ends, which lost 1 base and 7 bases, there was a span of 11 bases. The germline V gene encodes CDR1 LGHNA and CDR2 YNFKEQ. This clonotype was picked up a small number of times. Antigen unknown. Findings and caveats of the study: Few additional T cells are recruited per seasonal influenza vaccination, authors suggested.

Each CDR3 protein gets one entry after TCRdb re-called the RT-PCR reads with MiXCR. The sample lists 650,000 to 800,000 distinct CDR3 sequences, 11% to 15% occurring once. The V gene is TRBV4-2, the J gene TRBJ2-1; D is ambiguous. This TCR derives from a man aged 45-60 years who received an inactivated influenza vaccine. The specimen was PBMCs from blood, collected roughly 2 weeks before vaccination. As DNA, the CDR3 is TGTGCCAGCAGCCAAGTTGGGTCGTTGAATGAGCAGTTCTTC. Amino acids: CASSQVGSLNEQFF.